A single sample gave rise to the 9 T cell receptor beta chains below, sequenced in a study of blood T cell repertoires in COVID-19 (dated by TCRdb to 2020 to 2021). Library preparation was by the immunoSEQ multiplex PCR assay. TCRdb stores this immuneACCESS table with in-frame sequences only. Part of the clones is absent; in the studies checked, under half of the shortfall reflects unresolved V genes, and no reason is known for the rest. This sample has under 200,000 clones in its table, and 80% to 95% of those were observed once. 0.53% of the sample is held by the ten biggest clonotypes. The specimen was peripheral blood. These receptors were taken from a man in his fifties or sixties with acute or convalescent COVID-19.

The chain combines TRBV7-9 with TRBJ2-4; tentatively, D is TRBD2 (6 bases). This CDR3 has 15 residues. Per germline, CDR1 SEHNR and CDR2 FQNEAQ (reference sequence). The V end lost 6 bases, the J end lost 1 base, and 13 bases lay between the germline ends. CDR3 DNA sequence: TGTGCCAGCAGTGGAGGGTCCTCGGCCAAAAACATTCAGTACTTC. Amino acid sequence: CASSGGSSAKNIQYF.

The rearrangement joins TRBV18 to TRBJ2-7, with no clear D. Germline lookup yields CDR1 KGHSH and CDR2 LQKENI. CDR3 size: 15 residues. The V end lost 1 base, the J end lost 7 bases, and 17 bases lay between the germline ends. The CDR3 nucleotides are TGTGCCAGCTCACCACTCGCAGGCGCTACTGCGGAGCAGTACTTC. It is translated as CASSPLAGATAEQYF.

This rearrangement joins TRBV7-3 to TRBJ1-6; no clear D gene. With 6 bases removed from V and 9 bases from J, the gap between germline ends came to 12 bases. The germline V gene encodes CDR1 SGHTA and CDR2 FQGTGA. This CDR3 has 13 amino acids. CDR3 nucleotides: TGTGCCAGCAGGGCTGATCCCAGTTCACCCCTCCACTTT. Amino acid sequence: CASRADPSSPLHF. The full variable domain, rest sourced from reference TRBV7-3 and TRBJ1-6, is GAGVSQTPSNKVTEKGKYVELRCDPISGHTALYWYRQSLGQGPEFLIYFQGTGAADDSGLPNDRFFAVRPEGSVSTLKIQRTERGDSAVYLCASRADPSSPLHFGNGTRLTVT.

The chain is built from TRBV5-5 and TRBJ2-7; the match to TRBD2 covers 9 bases. This CDR3 has 15 amino acids. Germline trimming cut 0 bases from V and 2 bases from J; bases unmatched to any gene: 3. The germline V gene has CDR1 SGHKS and CDR2 YYEKEE (reference sequence). CDR3 residues: CASSLAGLAAYEQYF. DNA for the CDR3: TGTGCCAGCAGCTTGGCGGGACTAGCAGCCTACGAGCAGTACTTC.

The chain carries TRBV30 and TRBJ2-7, with 8 bases fitting TRBD2. The CDR3 runs 17 residues. The germline V gene encodes CDR1 GTSNPN and CDR2 SVGIG (reference sequence). J lost 0 bases, V lost 0 bases, and 10 bases had no gene match. The chain's CDR3 is CAWSVKTARGASYEQYV. The DNA of the CDR3 is TGTGCCTGGAGTGTAAAAACCGCGCGGGGGGCCTCCTACGAGCAGTACGTC.

V usage is TRBV3-1 (or the pseudogene TRBV3-2) and J usage is TRBJ2-1, with 7 bases aligning to TRBD1. The CDR3 is 17 amino acids. The J segment lost 5 bases and the V segment lost 0 bases, leaving 10 bases of the junction unmatched. Per germline, CDR1 LGHDT and CDR2 YNNKEL (reference sequence). The CDR3 is CASSQDVRTGINNEQFF. CDR3 bases: TGTGCCAGCAGCCAAGATGTACGGACAGGAATTAACAATGAGCAGTTCTTC.

The chain is built from TRBV28 and TRBJ1-1, with D maybe TRBD1 (5 bases). Trimming shortened V by 3 bases and J by 0 bases, and 11 bases separated the two germline ends. The V gene's germline CDR1 is MDHEN and CDR2 SYDVKM. The CDR3 spans 15 residues. CDR3 protein: CASSFSRGVNTEAFF. As DNA, the CDR3 is TGTGCCAGCAGTTTCTCTCGGGGGGTGAACACTGAAGCTTTCTTT.

The chain uses TRBV3-1 (or the pseudogene TRBV3-2) and TRBJ1-1; D might be TRBD1 (5 bases). Between the trimmed V and J ends, which lost 2 bases and 6 bases, there was a span of 10 bases. The CDR3 consists of 13 residues. CDR1 LGHDT and CDR2 YNNKEL come from the germline V gene (reference sequence). The CDR3 protein is CASSQRRVAEAFF. The CDR3 DNA reads as TGTGCCAGCAGCCAACGCAGGGTGGCTGAAGCTTTCTTT.

The chain recombines TRBV11-2 with TRBJ1-1; D unresolved. The CDR3 is made up of 13 amino acids. Looked up from germline, CDR1 is SGHAT and CDR2 is FQNNGV. The V end lost 5 bases, the J end lost 1 base, and 8 bases lay between the germline ends. CDR3 coding DNA: TGTGCCAGCAGCCAACATACGAACACTGAAGCTTTCTTT. It translates to CASSQHTNTEAFF. Based on the CDR3 plus reference TRBV11-2 and TRBJ1-1, the full variable domain is EAGVAQSPRYKIIEKRQSVAFWCNPISGHATLYWYQQILGQGPKLLIQFQNNGVVDDSQLPKDRFSAERLKGVDSTLKIQPAKLEDSAVYLCASSQHTNTEAFFGQGTRLTVV.